Below, 17 T cell receptor beta chains from the same sample are listed, as sequenced in a study of blood T cell repertoires in COVID-19. TCRdb's copy holds only in-frame clones and misses some; the assay was immunoSEQ multiplex PCR. This table holds about 60,000 clones, over 70% found once. Source material: peripheral blood. These receptors all come from a man aged 25-45 years with COVID-19, enrolled during active disease.

The V gene is TRBV30, the J gene TRBJ2-1; 10 positions agree with TRBD1. Unmatched junction bases numbered 14, after V lost 3 bases and J lost 6 bases. The CDR3 runs 17 residues. CDR1 and CDR2 (germline): GTSNPN, SVGIG (reference sequence). The CDR3 spells CAWRRGDRGRGANEQFF. The CDR3 bases are TGTGCCTGGAGGAGGGGGGACAGGGGTAGAGGGGCCAATGAGCAGTTCTTC. The whole variable domain, filled in from reference TRBV30 and TRBJ2-1, reads SQTIHQWPATLVQPVGSPLSLECTVEGTSNPNLYWYRQAAGRGLQLLFYSVGIGQISSEVPQNLSASRPQDRQFILSSKKLLLSDSGFYLCAWRRGDRGRGANEQFFGPGTRLTVL.

This chain links TRBV27 with TRBJ2-3; the match to TRBD2 covers 12 bases. J lost 2 bases, V lost 4 bases, and 4 bases had no gene match. The CDR3 is 16 residues long. Germline V gene lookup returns CDR1 MNHEY and CDR2 SMNVEV (reference sequence). CDR3 region: CASSSWTSGVTDTQYF. CDR3 in DNA: TGTGCCAGCAGTTCCTGGACTAGCGGGGTCACAGATACGCAGTATTTT.

The chain has TRBV27 and TRBJ2-7; TRBD1 is a possible D gene (6 bases). V shed 6 bases and J shed 2 bases, with 23 bases lying between them. From germline, CDR1 is MNHEY and CDR2 SMNVEV (reference sequence). The CDR3 runs to 17 residues. CDR3 DNA sequence: TGTGCCAGCAGATCAGGGGTAAATCCTAGCTCCCCCTACGAGCAGTACTTC. It encodes CASRSGVNPSSPYEQYF.

The chain combines TRBV19 with TRBJ1-1; D is undetermined. This CDR3 has 16 amino acids. V was trimmed by 6 bases and J by 4 bases, leaving 21 bases between them. CDR1 and CDR2 from the germline V gene are LNHDA and SQIVND (reference sequence). The CDR3 reads CASSPDRWRVTTEAFF. The CDR3 DNA sequence: TGTGCCAGTAGCCCGGACCGGTGGAGGGTAACCACTGAAGCTTTCTTT.

The chain joins TRBV6-1 to TRBJ2-4, with TRBD1 matching over 9 bases. V trimming: 4 bases; J trimming: 0 bases; junction bases outside the gene matches: 4. CDR3 length: 16 residues. Germline assignment: CDR1 MNHNS and CDR2 SASEGT. In nucleotides, the CDR3 is TGTGCCAGCAGTGTCTCACAGGGGGCAGCCAAAAACATTCAGTACTTC. Residues: CASSVSQGAAKNIQYF.

Only one count was recorded for this clone. The chain carries TRBV10-3 and TRBJ2-1, with D hard to call. In germline, CDR1 is ENHRY, CDR2 SYGVKD. V lost 9 bases, J lost 13 bases, and 16 bases lay in between. The CDR3 spans 11 residues. The CDR3 loop reads CAISAREVQFF. The CDR3 DNA reads as TGTGCCATTTCCGCCCGTGAGGTTCAGTTCTTC.

The chain combines TRBV19 with TRBJ2-4, with D possibly TRBD1 on 6 matching bases. The ends were cut back, 3 bases at V and 12 bases at J, with 18 bases in the middle. Germline CDR1 is LNHDA and CDR2 is SQIVND (reference sequence). This CDR3 contains 14 residues. CDR3 in amino acids: CASSIRDQGFAQYF. CDR3 sequence (DNA): TGTGCCAGTAGTATCCGGGACCAGGGGTTTGCTCAGTACTTC.

There are a few counts of this clone. This chain joins TRBV30 and TRBJ1-1; no clear D. CDR1 and CDR2 (germline): GTSNPN, SVGIG (reference sequence). The CDR3 has 10 residues. V lost 7 bases and J lost 8, with 11 bases in between. The CDR3 region has the DNA TGTGCCTCGACCGGAGACGAAGCTTTCTTT. Protein sequence: CASTGDEAFF.

The V gene is TRBV6-5, the J gene TRBJ2-6; D possibly corresponds to TRBD1 (6 bases). V lost 8 bases and J lost 4, with 15 bases in between. The CDR3 length is 15 residues. Germline V gene data show CDR1 as MNHEY and CDR2 as SVGAGI. CDR3 DNA sequence: TGTGCCAGCCATTCGATGGGGGCGGGGGCCAACGTCCTGACTTTC. This encodes CASHSMGAGANVLTF.

The chain is built from TRBV10-3 and TRBJ2-7, with TRBD1 as a possible D gene (6 bases). Between the trimmed V and J ends, which lost 7 bases and 2 bases, there was a span of 15 bases. The CDR3 has 14 amino acids. The germline V gene encodes CDR1 ENHRY and CDR2 SYGVKD. CDR3 residues: CAIKPGHPTYEQYF. In nucleotides, the CDR3 is TGTGCCATCAAACCGGGACATCCAACCTACGAGCAGTACTTC.

The chain couples TRBV28 to TRBJ1-2; 11 bases map to TRBD1. The germline V gene encodes CDR1 MDHEN and CDR2 SYDVKM. J was trimmed by 8 bases and V by 6 bases; bases with no gene match: 8. This CDR3 is built from 14 residues. CDR3 loop: CASRGTGGNGGYTF. The CDR3 region has the DNA TGTGCCAGCAGGGGGACAGGGGGAAACGGGGGCTACACCTTC.

This clone was counted between two and nine times. V gene TRBV2 combines with J gene TRBJ2-5, with TRBD1 matching over 8 bases. CDR3 length equals 15 residues. The J segment lost 2 bases and the V segment lost 4 bases, leaving 6 bases of the junction unmatched. CDR1 is SNHLY, CDR2 FYNNEI, per germline. This chain's CDR3 is CASSASRGRQETQYF. DNA of the CDR3: TGTGCCAGCAGTGCTTCCAGGGGGCGGCAAGAGACCCAGTACTTC.

The V and J genes are TRBV11-2 and TRBJ2-1; D possibly corresponds to TRBD1 (6 bases). CDR1 and CDR2 from the germline V gene are SGHAT and FQNNGV. The CDR3 consists of 13 residues. V was pared by 0 bases and J by 11 bases, with 11 bases between. Here the CDR3 DNA reads TGTGCCAGCAGCTTAGAGGGGGCGACTCAGCAGTTCTTC. It yields the protein CASSLEGATQQFF.

The chain uses TRBV3-1 (or the pseudogene TRBV3-2) and TRBJ2-2; 7 bases agree with TRBD1. This CDR3 spans 14 amino acids. With V trimmed by 0 bases and J by 9 bases, 4 bases remained unmatched. Germline-derived CDR1 and CDR2 are LGHDT and YNNKEL (reference sequence). CDR3 region: CASSQERGRRELFF. The CDR3 nucleotides read TGTGCCAGCAGCCAAGAGAGGGGGCGCAGGGAGCTGTTTTTT.

The CDR3 DNA follows: TGTGCTACTGCGGCGAACACTGAAGCTTTCTTT. Translation gives CATAANTEAFF. The chain recombines TRBV6-5 with TRBJ1-1, with D unresolved. The CDR3 has 11 amino acids. Germline V lookup: CDR1 MNHEY, CDR2 SVGAGI.

The chain has TRBV7-2 and TRBJ1-5; D is possibly TRBD1 (5 bases). CDR1 is SGHTA and CDR2 is FQGNSA in the germline V gene. V lost 0 bases and J 6 bases, leaving 9 bases between the germline ends. The CDR3 sequence is 14 residues long. The CDR3 sequence: CASSLAQGTQPQHF. Written as DNA, the CDR3 is TGTGCCAGCAGCTTAGCCCAGGGAACTCAGCCCCAGCATTTT. Based on the CDR3 plus reference TRBV7-2 and TRBJ1-5, the full variable domain is GAGVSQSPSNKVTEKGKDVELRCDPISGHTALYWYRQSLGQGLEFLIYFQGNSAPDKSGLPSDRFSAERTGGSVSTLTIQRTQQEDSAVYLCASSLAQGTQPQHFGDGTRLSIL.

The rearrangement uses TRBV20-1 and TRBJ2-1, with D possibly TRBD1 on 6 matching bases. Germline loops: CDR1 DFQATT, CDR2 SNEGSKA (reference sequence). Trimming left V 3 bases short and J 1 base short, with 10 bases between. This CDR3 has 14 residues. CDR3 region: CSASPRGSYNEQFF. The CDR3 DNA reads as TGCAGTGCTAGTCCGAGGGGGTCCTACAATGAGCAGTTCTTC.